This TCR beta chain was identified in a study of blood T cell repertoires in COVID-19. Overall study context: Samples came from the United States, Italy and Spain, spanning acute and convalescent COVID-19.

This clone was counted a single time. Assay used: immunoSEQ multiplex PCR; TCRdb lists only in-frame clones, some missing. In the table there are approximately 53,000 clones, 82% of which are singletons. The clonotype was recovered from a woman aged 60 to 75 with acute or convalescent COVID-19. The source material was peripheral blood.

The CDR3 is CASSSRMVSQRTEAFF. Here the CDR3 DNA reads TGTGCCAGCAGCTCGAGGATGGTGAGTCAGAGAACTGAAGCTTTCTTT. The chain links TRBV11-1 to TRBJ1-1; unclear D gene. Germline V CDR1 and CDR2: SGHAT, FQDESV (reference sequence). V was cut by 4 bases and J by 5 bases, with 20 bases left in between. The CDR3 contains 16 residues.